Sequencing of this TCR beta chain was carried out in a study of T cells in narcolepsy. Trimming shortened V by 5 bases and J by 6 bases, and 14 bases separated the two germline ends. The CDR3 length is 12 residues. Germline values: CDR1 GTSNPN, CDR2 SVGIG (reference sequence). Method: immunoSEQ multiplex PCR; TCRdb's copy keeps in-frame clones and lacks some. Among about 43,000 clones listed, roughly 88% were seen once. The J gene is TRBJ2-7, the V gene TRBV30; D might be TRBD1 or TRBD2, each matching 5 bases. Sequencing was done on a sample of CD45RA- memory CD4+ T cells from PBMCs. This TCR was recovered from a human donor with narcolepsy. The CDR3 loop is CAWGAPGLEQYF. As DNA, the CDR3 is TGTGCCTGGGGGGCACCTGGACTCGAGCAGTACTTC. Filled out from reference TRBV30 and TRBJ2-7, the complete variable domain reads SQTIHQWPATLVQPVGSPLSLECTVEGTSNPNLYWYRQAAGRGLQLLFYSVGIGQISSEVPQNLSASRPQDRQFILSSKKLLLSDSGFYLCAWGAPGLEQYFGPGTRLTVT.